These T cell receptor beta chains were read from a single sample in a study of CD8+ T cells in alopecia areata. The protocol was immunoSEQ multiplex PCR, while the TCRdb copy is restricted to in-frame clones and leaves out a portion. Among more than 95,000 clones, roughly 63% were seen once, and the ten largest hold 25% to 35%. Sequencing used CD8+ T cells sorted from blood, obtained at week 4, from a patient treated with tofacitinib. The receptors derive from a human donor with alopecia areata. Both conserved end residues are part of each CDR3. A D gene is named only where the DNA matches it firmly. The size entry is marked missing in some rows and otherwise reads once, few, many or a size class.

. TRBJ2-4 TRBV19 . CASSITASRRGNIQYF TGTGCCAGTAGTATAACGGCTAGCAGGAGGGGAAACATTCAGTACTTC
. TRBJ2-7 TRBV30 . CAWSVDNPLEGYEQYF TGTGCCTGGAGTGTAGACAACCCTCTTGAGGGGTACGAGCAGTACTTC
. TRBJ2-1 TRBV19 . CASSWYNEQFF TGTGCCAGTAGTTGGTACAATGAGCAGTTCTTC
. TRBJ2-7 TRBV27 . CASSLSGEGYEQYF TGTGCCAGCAGTTTGTCAGGGGAGGGCTACGAGCAGTACTTC
. TRBJ1-6 TRBV23-1 . CASSPNVAPLHF TGCGCCAGCAGTCCGAATGTGGCACCCCTCCACTTT
. TRBJ2-3 TRBV5-1 . CASSFEGMTDTQYF TGCGCCAGCAGCTTCGAGGGGATGACAGATACGCAGTATTTT
. TRBJ1-2 TRBV25-1 . CASSESASGYTF TGTGCCAGCAGTGAATCGGCATCGGGCTACACCTTC
. TRBJ1-6 TRBV4-1 . CASSPQDLTGYNSPLHF TGCGCCAGCAGCCCCCAGGACTTGACAGGCTATAATTCACCCCTCCACTTT
. TRBJ1-1 TRBV30 . CAWSEWVGMNTEAFF TGTGCCTGGAGTGAGTGGGTAGGGATGAACACTGAAGCTTTCTTT
. TRBJ2-3 TRBV7-2 . CASSLTTGTDTQYF TGTGCCAGCAGCTTAACGACTGGCACAGATACGCAGTATTTT
. TRBJ2-2 TRBV30 . CAWNLQRPGELFF TGTGCCTGGAACCTACAACGGCCCGGGGAGCTGTTTTTT
. TRBJ2-7 TRBV29-1 . CSVETGRPYEQYF TGCAGCGTTGAAACTGGCAGGCCCTACGAGCAGTACTTC
. TRBJ1-2 TRBV30 . CAWSDLSGDSGYTF TGTGCCTGGAGTGATTTATCGGGGGATTCTGGCTACACCTTC
. TRBJ2-7 TRBV29-1 once CSVESDPPYEQYF TGCAGCGTTGAGTCAGACCCTCCCTACGAGCAGTACTTC
. TRBJ2-5 TRBV6-5 . CASSQGLLQETQYF TGTGCCAGCAGTCAGGGACTGCTCCAAGAGACCCAGTACTTC
. TRBJ2-6 TRBV7-2 . CASSPRVGGANVLTF TGTGCCAGCAGCCCCCGCGTGGGTGGGGCCAACGTCCTGACTTTC
. TRBJ2-7 TRBV6-6 few CASSYSPFSYEQYF TGTGCCAGCAGTTACTCGCCATTCTCCTACGAGCAGTACTTC
. TRBJ2-7 TRBV7-9 . CASSLATHRDTRPYEQYF TGTGCCAGCAGCTTAGCCACCCACCGGGACACACGCCCCTACGAGCAGTACTTC
TRBD1 TRBJ1-2 TRBV27 once CASSLALGQGGGYTF TGTGCCAGCAGTTTAGCCCTCGGACAGGGAGGCGGCTACACCTTC
TRBD1 TRBJ2-7 TRBV15 few CATSTAPGQGAYEQYF TGTGCCACCAGCACAGCTCCGGGACAGGGGGCCTACGAGCAGTACTTC
. TRBJ2-7 TRBV5-1 few CASSFGQGGYEQYF TGCGCCAGCAGCTTCGGCCAGGGGGGCTACGAGCAGTACTTC
. TRBJ2-1 TRBV30 . CAWNNGGLYNEQFF TGTGCCTGGAACAATGGGGGGCTCTACAATGAGCAGTTCTTC
. TRBJ2-1 TRBV7-9 . CASSPYEGPYNEQFF TGTGCCAGCAGCCCGTACGAGGGGCCCTACAATGAGCAGTTCTTC
. TRBJ2-7 TRBV29-1 . CSVALARSSYEQYF TGCAGCGTTGCCCTAGCGAGGAGCTCCTACGAGCAGTACTTC
. TRBJ1-1 TRBV30 once CAWRGNTEAFF TGTGCCTGGAGGGGAAACACTGAAGCTTTCTTT
TRBD1 TRBJ1-2 TRBV7-9 . CASSGGQGADGYTF TGTGCCAGCAGCGGTGGACAGGGGGCAGATGGCTACACCTTC
. TRBJ2-6 TRBV2 . CASSDLMSSGANVLTF TGTGCCAGCAGTGATTTGATGAGCTCTGGGGCCAACGTCCTGACTTTC
. TRBJ2-7 TRBV11-2 few CASSLGVRYEQYF TGTGCCAGCAGCTTAGGAGTTCGCTACGAGCAGTACTTC
. TRBJ2-7 TRBV29-1 few CSVEEGTAYEQYF TGCAGCGTTGAAGAAGGGACCGCCTACGAGCAGTACTTC
. TRBJ2-1 TRBV7-9 . CASSAAQNYNEQFF TGTGCCAGCAGCGCAGCCCAGAACTACAATGAGCAGTTCTTC
. TRBJ1-1 TRBV7-9 . CASSSRVGNTEAFF TGTGCCAGCAGCTCCAGGGTGGGGAACACTGAAGCTTTCTTT
. TRBJ2-4 TRBV29-1 few CSVEDPDLLAKNIQYF TGCAGCGTTGAAGATCCCGATTTACTAGCCAAAAACATTCAGTACTTC
. TRBJ2-5 TRBV27 . CASSLAWKETQYF TGTGCCAGCAGTTTAGCCTGGAAAGAGACCCAGTACTTC
. TRBJ2-7 TRBV7-2 . CASTSAWDEQYF TGTGCCAGCACTTCGGCATGGGACGAGCAGTACTTC
. TRBJ2-1 TRBV9 . CASSIRDSSYNEQFF TGTGCCAGCAGCATCCGGGACTCCTCCTACAATGAGCAGTTCTTC
. TRBJ2-5 TRBV15 once CATSYQETQYF TGTGCCACCAGCTACCAAGAGACCCAGTACTTC
. TRBJ2-4 TRBV5-6 few CASSLGSDIQYF TGTGCCAGCAGCTTGGGGTCCGACATTCAGTACTTC
TRBD1 TRBJ2-1 TRBV6-5 . CASSYSSGGSEQFF TGTGCCAGCAGTTACTCGTCAGGGGGCAGTGAGCAGTTCTTC
. TRBJ1-2 TRBV25-1 once CASSASDGYTF TGTGCCAGCAGTGCCAGCGATGGCTACACCTTC
. TRBJ2-5 TRBV9 . CASSPYGQQETQYF TGTGCCAGCAGCCCATACGGACAGCAAGAGACCCAGTACTTC
TRBD1 TRBJ2-7 TRBV14 . CASSQPRDSQSYEQYF TGTGCCAGCAGCCAACCCCGGGACAGCCAATCCTACGAGCAGTACTTC
. TRBJ1-1 TRBV29-1 . CSAIGRGAFF TGCAGCGCAATTGGGAGGGGAGCTTTCTTT
TRBD1 TRBJ2-7 TRBV29-1 few CSARDSYHEQYF TGCAGCGCTCGGGACAGCTACCACGAGCAGTACTTC
. TRBJ2-1 TRBV29-1 . CSVRSRGEGEQFF TGCAGCGTTCGCAGCAGGGGTGAGGGTGAGCAGTTCTTC
TRBD1 TRBJ1-2 TRBV25-1 . CASSPPGQGYGYTF TGTGCCAGCAGTCCTCCGGGACAGGGCTATGGCTACACCTTC
TRBD1 TRBJ2-7 TRBV27 . CASSSLRDSSYEQYF TGTGCCAGCAGTTCCCTCCGGGACAGCTCCTACGAGCAGTACTTC
. TRBJ2-3 TRBV25-1 . CASGDTQYF TGTGCCAGTGGGGATACGCAGTATTTT
. TRBJ1-1 TRBV30 . CAWSEDGGSTEAFF TGTGCCTGGAGTGAAGACGGCGGGAGCACTGAAGCTTTCTTT
. TRBJ1-2 TRBV30 . CAFFLGGYGYTF TGTGCCTTCTTCTTGGGGGGCTATGGCTACACCTTC